One and the same sample provided the 10 T cell receptor beta chains below, sequenced in a study of CD8 T cells in ankylosing spondylitis. TCRdb reprocessed the 5' RACE reads via MiXCR and lists one record per CDR3 protein. This sample has around 300,000 distinct CDR3 sequences, with about 15% found just once. Source material: blood, either unsorted or a sorted T cell fraction (not recorded which). These receptor sequences come from a male donor with ankylosing spondylitis or in good health (not recorded which).

The rearrangement links TRBV7-2 to TRBJ2-3; D is ambiguous. V lost 0 bases, J lost 0 bases, and 7 bases lay in between. The CDR3 runs 15 residues. Germline V lookup: CDR1 SGHTA, CDR2 FQGNSA. CDR3 in amino acids: CASSLAGVSTDTQYF. CDR3 DNA: TGTGCCAGCAGCTTAGCCGGCGTAAGCACAGATACGCAGTATTTT.

CDR3 nucleotide sequence: TGTGCCAGCAGCTTCGGCCGGATCAATTCACCCCTCCACTTT. Translated, it gives CASSFGRINSPLHF. V usage is TRBV7-2 and J usage is TRBJ1-6, with D unresolved. V lost 3 bases and J 7 bases, leaving 10 bases between the germline ends. In germline, CDR1 is SGHTA, CDR2 FQGNSA. This CDR3 has 14 amino acids.

The sample holds many counts of this clonotype. The V and J genes are TRBV5-6 and TRBJ2-5, with TRBD2 matching over 10 bases. The CDR3 consists of 16 residues. CDR1 is SGHDT, CDR2 YYEEEE, per germline. V shed 0 bases and J 5 bases; nucleotides not matched to a gene: 7. The CDR3 DNA is TGTGCCAGCAGCTTGGTAATAGCGGGAGGTATGGAGACCCAGTACTTC. This codes for CASSLVIAGGMETQYF.

This clonotype has at least ten counts. The genes are TRBV7-9 and TRBJ2-7; D is uncertain. The V gene lost 4 bases and the J gene lost 7 bases, with 8 bases spanning the gap. The CDR3 contains 11 residues. Germline values: CDR1 SEHNR, CDR2 FQNEAQ (reference sequence). The CDR3 DNA reads as TGTGCCAGCAGCTCTACCCTTGAGCAGTACTTC. This encodes CASSSTLEQYF.

This clonotype was picked up many times. V gene TRBV3-1 combines with J gene TRBJ2-7, with D possibly matching TRBD1 (6 bases). From germline, CDR1 is LGHDT and CDR2 YNNKEL (reference sequence). V was pared by 4 bases and J by 3 bases, with 16 bases between. This CDR3 has 15 residues. This chain's CDR3 is CASSLGGDPIYEQYF. CDR3 bases: TGTGCCAGCAGCCTAGGGGGAGATCCGATCTACGAGCAGTACTTC.

This clonotype was picked up a small number of times. V and J are TRBV20-1 and TRBJ2-5; 7 positions match TRBD2. The germline CDR1 and CDR2 sequences are DFQATT and SNEGSKA (reference sequence). The J segment lost 1 base and the V segment lost 2 bases, leaving 4 bases of the junction unmatched. The CDR3 is 14 residues long. CDR3 DNA sequence: TGCAGTGCTAGATGGGCGGGGGTCCAAGAGACCCAGTACTTC. Amino acids: CSARWAGVQETQYF.

The chain joins TRBV20-1 to TRBJ2-1; TRBD2 agrees at 7 bases. Germline assignment: CDR1 DFQATT and CDR2 SNEGSKA (reference sequence). The trim removed 5 bases at V and 8 bases at J, leaving 6 bases unmatched. The CDR3 contains 12 residues. For the CDR3, the DNA is TGCAGTGCTCAAGGTGCGGGGGATGAGCAGTTCTTC. The encoded protein is CSAQGAGDEQFF.

This clonotype ranks as medium-sized (0.01 to 0.1%). The chain has TRBV7-2 and TRBJ1-1; D gene unclear. Trimming took 2 bases from V and 4 from J, leaving 11 bases between them. CDR1 and CDR2 from the germline V gene are SGHTA and FQGNSA. The CDR3 has 14 residues. The CDR3 loop reads CASSLNMGGTEAFF. In DNA form, the CDR3 reads TGTGCCAGCAGCTTAAATATGGGCGGCACTGAAGCTTTCTTT.

Many counts were recorded for this clonotype. The CDR3 loop reads CASSLELTDTQYF. The CDR3 nucleotides are TGTGCCAGCAGTTTAGAGCTCACAGATACGCAGTATTTT. The chain has TRBV12-3 or TRBV12-4 and TRBJ2-3; D remains ambiguous. CDR3 length: 13 amino acids. The V end was cut by 1 base, the J end by 2 bases, with 4 bases between.

The chain recombines TRBV7-2 with TRBJ2-2; D is unresolved. In germline, CDR1 is SGHTA, CDR2 FQGNSA. The CDR3 is 13 amino acids. The V gene lost 4 bases and the J gene lost 7 bases, with 10 bases spanning the gap. This CDR3 reads CASSSSSSGELFF. The CDR3 bases are TGTGCCAGCAGCTCCTCTTCCAGCGGGGAGCTGTTTTTT.